This T cell receptor beta chain was identified in a study of Ad26.COV2.S vaccination and SARS-CoV-2 variants (dated by TCRdb to the early 2020s). Some background on the complete study: Donors in the vaccine arm were drawn from COV1001, a phase I-IIa trial of Ad26.COV2.S in healthy adults that was multicentre, randomized, double-blind and placebo-controlled. A total of 32 samples were included in the TCR-sequenced set, comprising about 20 Ad26.COV2.S vaccine recipients, 5 placebo recipients and 8 SARS-CoV-2 convalescent individuals. Participants in the trial were split at random into five groups of five each, receiving low-dose or high-dose Ad26.COV2.S once or twice, or else placebo on both occasions. Blinding of investigators to trial group allocation was maintained during experiments and outcome assessment. Ad26.COV2.S was administered intramuscularly at 5 x 10^10 or 1 x 10^11 viral particles, either as a single shot or as two shots given 56 days apart. The specificity and breadth of SARS-CoV-2-reactive T cell receptors after Ad26.COV2.S vaccination were assessed by TCRbeta repertoire sequencing. The study at large found these results: It was noted by the authors that total T cell responses may have been underestimated by the TCR breadth and depth analyses. Substantial breadth of spike-specific CD8+ and CD4+ T cell responses was reported after vaccination. Ad26.COV2.S recipients had higher spike-specific TCR breadth than placebo recipients (P = 0.0014). Comparing responses between vaccine doses or regimens was not something the study was powered to do. Non-spike TCR breadth was comparable between vaccine and placebo recipients, consistent with the vaccine containing only spike.

Note on this clone: The specificity of this receptor is unknown. No quality values exist for individual bases; no much larger clone is one base distant.

Trimming at the junction amounts to 0 bases on V and 13 bases on J, and the germline ends lie 13 bases apart. The germline V gene gives CDR1 as LGHNT and CDR2 as FRNRAP. From its cysteine to its phenylalanine, the CDR3 spans 13 amino acids. Of all the DNA, just the CDR3 is kept, 39 bases in frame from base 1. Per the publication, the treatment or condition label means: around 19 received Ad26.COV2.S at low or high dose, single or two shots; 5 received placebo; per-sample allocation not given. Repertoires of vaccine and placebo recipients were sequenced from samples taken on day 63 after the first injection. In Cohort 1b, about two dozen adults aged 18-55 years were enrolled at a single site in Boston, USA, between 29 July and 7 August 2020. Ad26.COV2.S was a replication-incompetent adenovirus type 26 vector that expressed a prefusion-stabilized SARS-CoV-2 spike protein derived from the original Wuhan strain.

The immunoSEQ Assay was used to sequence TCRbeta CDR3 regions. After extraction, genomic DNA underwent amplification by bias-controlled multiplex PCR, followed by high-throughput sequencing. As for how the authors treated the data: To quantify the absolute abundance of each unique TCRbeta CDR3 region, sequences were collapsed and filtered. T cell fraction was estimated by normalizing TCRbeta template counts to usable DNA, which was measured by amplifying reference genes present in all nucleated cells. Repertoire TCRs were annotated as SARS-CoV-2-specific when V gene, CDR3 amino acid sequence and J gene were exactly matched to a known reactive TCR set. The reference SARS-CoV-2 TCR set was derived from MIRA and filtered for enrichment in COVID-19-positive ImmuneCODE repertoires, a step that removed public or cross-reactive TCRs. Drawing on the MIRA antigens, annotated TCRs were analysed further at the level of specific ORF or position within ORF. Breadth was defined as the number of annotated unique rearrangements divided by the total number of unique productive rearrangements, and depth was defined as the summed frequency of the annotated unique rearrangements. Two-sided Wilcoxon rank-sum tests were used to compare TCR breadth between groups. TCRdb limited this immuneACCESS table to in-frame rearrangements with V and J called. A share of clones is missing; checked studies link under half to unresolved V genes, and the rest is unexplained. The V and J calls and the clone size are those of that table, but D and trimming were determined from the DNA. This sample is represented by some 370,000 clones; roughly four fifths of them were singletons. The leading ten clones occupy 7% to 9.5% of the sample.

The sequence derives from a person between 18 and 65 years old who received the Ad26.COV2.S COVID-19 vaccine or a placebo. The chain joins TRBV12-5 to TRBJ2-1; the D gene is unclear. The sequences come from peripheral blood, collected in a trial of Ad26.COV2.S vaccine versus placebo. The DNA sequence reads TGTGCTAGTGGTTTGGTAAGTATCGGAAGACAGTTCTTC. Its translation is CASGLVSIGRQFF.